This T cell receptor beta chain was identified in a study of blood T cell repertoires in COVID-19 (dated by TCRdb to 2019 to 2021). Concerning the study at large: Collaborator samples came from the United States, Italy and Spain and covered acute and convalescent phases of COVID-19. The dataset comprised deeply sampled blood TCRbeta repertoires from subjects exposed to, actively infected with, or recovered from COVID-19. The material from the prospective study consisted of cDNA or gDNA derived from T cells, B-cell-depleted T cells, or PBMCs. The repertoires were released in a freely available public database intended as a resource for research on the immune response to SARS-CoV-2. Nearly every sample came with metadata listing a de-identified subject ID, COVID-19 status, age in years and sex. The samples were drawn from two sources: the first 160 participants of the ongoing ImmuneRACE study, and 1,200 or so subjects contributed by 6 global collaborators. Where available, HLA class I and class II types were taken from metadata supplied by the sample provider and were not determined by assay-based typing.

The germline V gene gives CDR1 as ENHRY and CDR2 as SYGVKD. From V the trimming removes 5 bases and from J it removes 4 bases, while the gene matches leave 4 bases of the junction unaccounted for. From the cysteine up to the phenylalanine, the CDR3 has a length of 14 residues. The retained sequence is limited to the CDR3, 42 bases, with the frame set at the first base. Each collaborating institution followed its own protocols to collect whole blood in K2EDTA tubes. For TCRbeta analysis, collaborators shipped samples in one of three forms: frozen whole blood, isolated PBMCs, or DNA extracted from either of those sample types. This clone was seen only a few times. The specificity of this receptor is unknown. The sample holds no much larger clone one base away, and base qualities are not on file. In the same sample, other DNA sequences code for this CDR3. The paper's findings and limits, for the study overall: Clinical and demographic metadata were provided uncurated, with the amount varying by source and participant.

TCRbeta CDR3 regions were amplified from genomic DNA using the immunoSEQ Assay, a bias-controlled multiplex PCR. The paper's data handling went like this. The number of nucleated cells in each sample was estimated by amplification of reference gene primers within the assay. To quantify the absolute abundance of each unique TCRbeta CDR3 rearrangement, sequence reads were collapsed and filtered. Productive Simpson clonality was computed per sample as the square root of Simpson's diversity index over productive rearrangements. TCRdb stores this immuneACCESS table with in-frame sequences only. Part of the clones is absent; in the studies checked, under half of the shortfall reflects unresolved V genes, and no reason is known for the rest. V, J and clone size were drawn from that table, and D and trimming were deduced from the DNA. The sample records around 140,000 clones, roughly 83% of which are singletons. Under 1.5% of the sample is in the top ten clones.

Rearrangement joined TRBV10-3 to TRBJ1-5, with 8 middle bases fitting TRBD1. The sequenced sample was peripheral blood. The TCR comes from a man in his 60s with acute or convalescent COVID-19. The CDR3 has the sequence CAISPGQGNQPQHF. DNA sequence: TGTGCCATCAGTCCCGGACAGGGAAATCAGCCCCAGCATTTT.